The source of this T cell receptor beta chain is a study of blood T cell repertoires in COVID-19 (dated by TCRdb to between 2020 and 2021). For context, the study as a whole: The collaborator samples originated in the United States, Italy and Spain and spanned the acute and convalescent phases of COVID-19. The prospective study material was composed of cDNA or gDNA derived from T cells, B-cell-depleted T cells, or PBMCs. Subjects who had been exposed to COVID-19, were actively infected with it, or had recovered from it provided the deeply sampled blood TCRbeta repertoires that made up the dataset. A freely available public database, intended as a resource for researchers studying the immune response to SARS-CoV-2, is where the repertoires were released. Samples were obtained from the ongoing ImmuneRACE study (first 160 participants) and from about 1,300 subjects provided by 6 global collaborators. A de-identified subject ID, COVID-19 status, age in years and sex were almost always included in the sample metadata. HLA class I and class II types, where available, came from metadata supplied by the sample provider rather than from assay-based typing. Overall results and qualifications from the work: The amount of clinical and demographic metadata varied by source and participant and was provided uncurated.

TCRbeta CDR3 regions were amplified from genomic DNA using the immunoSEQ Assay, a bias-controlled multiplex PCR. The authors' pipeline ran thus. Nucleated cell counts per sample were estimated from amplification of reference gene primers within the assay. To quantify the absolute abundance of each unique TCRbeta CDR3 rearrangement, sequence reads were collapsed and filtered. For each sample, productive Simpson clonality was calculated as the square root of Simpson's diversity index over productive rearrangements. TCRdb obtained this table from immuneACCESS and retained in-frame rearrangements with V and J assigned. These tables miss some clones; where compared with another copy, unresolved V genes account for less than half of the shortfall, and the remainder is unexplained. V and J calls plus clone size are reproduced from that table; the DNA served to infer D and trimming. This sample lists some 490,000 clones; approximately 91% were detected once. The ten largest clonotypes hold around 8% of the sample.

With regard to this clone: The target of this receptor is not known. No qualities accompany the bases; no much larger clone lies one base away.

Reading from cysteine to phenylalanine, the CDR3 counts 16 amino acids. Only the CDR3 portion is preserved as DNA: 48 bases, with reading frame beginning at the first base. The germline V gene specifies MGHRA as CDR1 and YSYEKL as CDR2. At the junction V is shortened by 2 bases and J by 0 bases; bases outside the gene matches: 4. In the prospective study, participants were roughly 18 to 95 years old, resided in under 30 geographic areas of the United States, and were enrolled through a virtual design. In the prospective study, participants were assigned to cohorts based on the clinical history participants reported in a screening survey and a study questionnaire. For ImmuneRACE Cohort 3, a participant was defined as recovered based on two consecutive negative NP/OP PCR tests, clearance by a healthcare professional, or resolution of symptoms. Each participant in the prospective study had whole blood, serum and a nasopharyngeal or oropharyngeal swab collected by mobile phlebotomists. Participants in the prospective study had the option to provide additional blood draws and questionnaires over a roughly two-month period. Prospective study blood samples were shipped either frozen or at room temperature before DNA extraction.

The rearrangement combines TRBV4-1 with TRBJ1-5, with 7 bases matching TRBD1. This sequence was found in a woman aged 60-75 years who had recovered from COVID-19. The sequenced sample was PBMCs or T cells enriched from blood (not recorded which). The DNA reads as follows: TGCGCCAGCAGCCAAAAGACAGGGCTTAGCAATCAGCCCCAGCATTTT. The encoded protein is CASSQKTGLSNQPQHF.